Listed below are T cell receptor beta chains from one sample, sequenced in a study of T-cell reconstitution after alpha-beta-depleted transplantation in children. TCRdb itself ran the PCR reads through MiXCR, one entry per CDR3 protein. The sample records about 78,000 distinct CDR3 sequences, less than 15% being singletons. The sample in question was PBMCs, mostly from graft donor cells, obtained 180 days after TCRalphabeta/CD19-depleted stem cell transplant. The receptors derive from a male patient between 2 and 15 years old who had a stem cell transplant for acute lymphoblastic leukemia, so the T cells may come from the graft donor. CDR3s include the opening cysteine and the closing phenylalanine or tryptophan. Fields, in order: J gene, V gene, D gene, CDR3 protein. D genes are given only for firm matches.

j_call: TRBJ2-4; v_call: TRBV7-2; d_call: -; cdr3_aa: CASSWGATKNIQYF
j_call: TRBJ1-1; v_call: TRBV29-1; d_call: TRBD1; cdr3_aa: CSVEPPTGGVGTEAFF
j_call: TRBJ1-5; v_call: TRBV28; d_call: -; cdr3_aa: CASSTQEPQHF
j_call: TRBJ2-4; v_call: TRBV4-3; d_call: -; cdr3_aa: CASSPDWNIQYF
j_call: TRBJ1-5; v_call: TRBV6-1; d_call: -; cdr3_aa: CASSRHSGNQPQHF
j_call: TRBJ2-7; v_call: TRBV7-8; d_call: -; cdr3_aa: CARRKRVPYEQYF
j_call: TRBJ2-4; v_call: TRBV15; d_call: -; cdr3_aa: CATSRGWGAKNIQYF
j_call: TRBJ2-7; v_call: TRBV20-1; d_call: -; cdr3_aa: CSAFPGLPSYEQYF
j_call: TRBJ2-7; v_call: TRBV5-4; d_call: -; cdr3_aa: CASSLGQPCEQYF
j_call: TRBJ1-4; v_call: TRBV20-1; d_call: -; cdr3_aa: CSAREPWRGYGPKLFF
j_call: TRBJ2-1; v_call: TRBV19; d_call: -; cdr3_aa: CASTAKRGYNEQFF
j_call: TRBJ2-2; v_call: TRBV4-3; d_call: -; cdr3_aa: CASSGQINTGELFF
j_call: TRBJ2-6; v_call: TRBV7-9; d_call: -; cdr3_aa: CASSLVGAGANVLTF
j_call: TRBJ2-1; v_call: TRBV5-1; d_call: TRBD1; cdr3_aa: CASRPDRENYNEQFF
j_call: TRBJ2-4; v_call: TRBV12-3/TRBV12-4; d_call: TRBD2; cdr3_aa: CASSFGLSGGSGAKNIQYF
j_call: TRBJ2-7; v_call: TRBV28; d_call: TRBD2; cdr3_aa: CASSLILAGDSSYEQYF
j_call: TRBJ2-1; v_call: TRBV7-9; d_call: TRBD2; cdr3_aa: CANSPGLAGSFQFF
j_call: TRBJ2-1; v_call: TRBV10-3; d_call: -; cdr3_aa: CAISESNHRSYNEQFF
j_call: TRBJ1-4; v_call: TRBV18; d_call: -; cdr3_aa: CASLPREREKLFF
j_call: TRBJ1-2; v_call: TRBV7-9; d_call: -; cdr3_aa: CASSLASTPKGYTF
j_call: TRBJ2-1; v_call: TRBV5-1; d_call: -; cdr3_aa: CASGDEQFF
j_call: TRBJ2-3; v_call: TRBV6-1; d_call: TRBD2; cdr3_aa: CASRSREADTQYF
j_call: TRBJ2-3; v_call: TRBV7-2; d_call: -; cdr3_aa: CASSSVPTDTQYF
j_call: TRBJ2-1; v_call: TRBV27; d_call: -; cdr3_aa: CASSLRANSYNEQFF
j_call: TRBJ2-5; v_call: TRBV7-2; d_call: TRBD1; cdr3_aa: CASTSRARGRGETQYF
j_call: TRBJ1-5; v_call: TRBV12-3/TRBV12-4; d_call: -; cdr3_aa: CAHGGFQPQHF
j_call: TRBJ2-3; v_call: TRBV4-3; d_call: TRBD2; cdr3_aa: CASSRTGTSYRIDTQYF
j_call: TRBJ1-5; v_call: TRBV29-1; d_call: -; cdr3_aa: CSAAPGLKQPQHF
j_call: TRBJ2-2; v_call: TRBV20-1; d_call: -; cdr3_aa: CSARNRDTGELFF
j_call: TRBJ2-2; v_call: TRBV20-1; d_call: TRBD1; cdr3_aa: CSARSGQLTNTGELFF
j_call: TRBJ2-3; v_call: TRBV29-1; d_call: -; cdr3_aa: CSVDSRNTQYF
j_call: TRBJ2-1; v_call: TRBV7-2; d_call: TRBD1; cdr3_aa: CASSLVGQGANEQFF
j_call: TRBJ2-7; v_call: TRBV27; d_call: TRBD2; cdr3_aa: CASSFTSAHEQYF
j_call: TRBJ2-2; v_call: TRBV6-5; d_call: TRBD2; cdr3_aa: CASSYASGRWAGELFF
j_call: TRBJ2-7; v_call: TRBV12-3/TRBV12-4; d_call: -; cdr3_aa: CASSLGSSYEQYF
j_call: TRBJ2-5; v_call: TRBV20-1; d_call: -; cdr3_aa: CSARVGFQETQYF
j_call: TRBJ2-5; v_call: TRBV12-3/TRBV12-4; d_call: -; cdr3_aa: CASSPPATETQYF
j_call: TRBJ2-2; v_call: TRBV12-3/TRBV12-4; d_call: -; cdr3_aa: CASSLSRGNGELFF
j_call: TRBJ2-3; v_call: TRBV6-1; d_call: -; cdr3_aa: CASNVDYNTDTQYF
j_call: TRBJ2-7; v_call: TRBV25-1; d_call: TRBD1; cdr3_aa: CASSEFIPTGNEQYF
j_call: TRBJ2-3; v_call: TRBV7-2; d_call: TRBD2; cdr3_aa: CASSPTSGRANTQYF
j_call: TRBJ2-7; v_call: TRBV3-1; d_call: TRBD2; cdr3_aa: CASSRTGGAYEQYF
j_call: TRBJ1-5; v_call: TRBV6-1; d_call: -; cdr3_aa: CASRLSEGPNQPQHF
j_call: TRBJ2-3; v_call: TRBV6-1; d_call: -; cdr3_aa: CASNEGRLTDTQYF
j_call: TRBJ2-2; v_call: TRBV20-1; d_call: -; cdr3_aa: CSARVAGELFF
j_call: TRBJ2-3; v_call: TRBV20-1; d_call: TRBD2; cdr3_aa: CSARREGGTDTQYF
j_call: TRBJ2-5; v_call: TRBV6-6; d_call: -; cdr3_aa: CASSSGLWETQYF
j_call: TRBJ2-3; v_call: TRBV6-2/TRBV6-3; d_call: -; cdr3_aa: CASSSRGDTQYF
j_call: TRBJ1-3; v_call: TRBV7-2; d_call: TRBD1; cdr3_aa: CASSLGGTGGNTIYF
j_call: TRBJ2-5; v_call: TRBV11-2; d_call: -; cdr3_aa: CASSLDTRSWGRETQYF
j_call: TRBJ1-2; v_call: TRBV10-3; d_call: TRBD1; cdr3_aa: CAISGRDSYGYTF
j_call: TRBJ2-5; v_call: TRBV9; d_call: -; cdr3_aa: CASSGYWETQYF
j_call: TRBJ2-5; v_call: TRBV20-1; d_call: TRBD2; cdr3_aa: CSAAGTSGGAGGETQYF